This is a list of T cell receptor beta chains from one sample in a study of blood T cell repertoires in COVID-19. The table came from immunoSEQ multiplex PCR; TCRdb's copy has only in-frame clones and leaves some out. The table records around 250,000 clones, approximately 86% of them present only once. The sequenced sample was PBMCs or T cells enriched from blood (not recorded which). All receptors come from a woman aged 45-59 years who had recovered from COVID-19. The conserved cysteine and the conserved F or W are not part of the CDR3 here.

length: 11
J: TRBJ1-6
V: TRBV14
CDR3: ASSRQINSPLH

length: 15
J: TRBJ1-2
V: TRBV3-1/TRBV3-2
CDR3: ASSQGPGEKNYGGYT

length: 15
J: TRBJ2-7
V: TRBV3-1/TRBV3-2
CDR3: ASSQAAGTSNSYEQY

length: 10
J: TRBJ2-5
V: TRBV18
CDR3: ASSPEIETQY

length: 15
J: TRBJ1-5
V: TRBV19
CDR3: ASSLDATGRQHQPQH

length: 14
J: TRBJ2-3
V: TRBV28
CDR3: ASSLWKQGMPDTQY

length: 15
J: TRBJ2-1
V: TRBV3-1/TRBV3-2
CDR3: ASSQRNSGRAENEQF

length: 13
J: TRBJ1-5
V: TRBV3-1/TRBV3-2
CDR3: ASSQGAGGLQPQH

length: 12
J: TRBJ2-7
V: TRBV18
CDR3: ASSPPGVLDEQY

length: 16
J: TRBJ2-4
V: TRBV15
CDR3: ATSRDLIGGRQVNIQY

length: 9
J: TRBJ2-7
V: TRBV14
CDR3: ASSQGSQRY

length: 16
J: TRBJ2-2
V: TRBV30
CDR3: AWISYLPGLTNTGELF

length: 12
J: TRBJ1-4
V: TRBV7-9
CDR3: ASSKQGVNEKLF

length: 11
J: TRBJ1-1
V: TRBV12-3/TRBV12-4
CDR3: ASSLAGGFEAF

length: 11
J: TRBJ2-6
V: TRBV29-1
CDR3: SVQGSGANVLT

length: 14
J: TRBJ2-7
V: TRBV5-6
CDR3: ASSSILDRGDYEQY

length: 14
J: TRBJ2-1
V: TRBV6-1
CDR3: ASSVLAGVPYNEQF

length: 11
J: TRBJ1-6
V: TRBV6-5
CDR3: ASTGTDNSPLH

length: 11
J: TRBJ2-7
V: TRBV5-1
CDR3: ASTGSSASEQY

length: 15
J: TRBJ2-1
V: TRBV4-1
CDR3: ASSQDPASGSVYEQF

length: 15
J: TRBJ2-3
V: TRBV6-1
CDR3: ASSERSSGTRTDTQY

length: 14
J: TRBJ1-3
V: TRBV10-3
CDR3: AISEHSGLLGNTIY

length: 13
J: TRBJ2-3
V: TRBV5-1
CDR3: ASSFGTSEGDTQY

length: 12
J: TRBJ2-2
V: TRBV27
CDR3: ASSSYGSTGELF

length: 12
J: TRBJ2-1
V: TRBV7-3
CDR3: ASSLTGLAREQF

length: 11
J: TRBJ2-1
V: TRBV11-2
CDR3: ASSPYGLTEQF

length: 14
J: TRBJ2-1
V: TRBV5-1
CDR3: ASSPLNGLAGNEQF

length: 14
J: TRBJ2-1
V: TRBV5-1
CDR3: ASSPRTSGAYNEQF

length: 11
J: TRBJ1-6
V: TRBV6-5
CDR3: ASSQLENSPLH

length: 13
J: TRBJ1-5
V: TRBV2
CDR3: ASSVYGGNHQPQH

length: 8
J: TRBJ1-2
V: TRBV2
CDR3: ASAVTGYT

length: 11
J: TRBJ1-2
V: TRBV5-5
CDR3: ASSFLQGYGYT

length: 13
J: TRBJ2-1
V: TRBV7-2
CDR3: ASSGGLAAYNEQF

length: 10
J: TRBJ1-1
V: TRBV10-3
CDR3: AISGGDTEAF

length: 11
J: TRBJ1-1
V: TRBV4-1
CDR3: ASSSTGATEAF

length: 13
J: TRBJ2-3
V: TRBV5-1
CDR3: ASSSGTSGRDTQY

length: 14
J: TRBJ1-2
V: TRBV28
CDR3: ASSTPQGEANYGYT

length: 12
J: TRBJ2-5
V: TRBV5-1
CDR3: ASSWGRGQETQY

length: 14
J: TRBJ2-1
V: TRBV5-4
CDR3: ASSLGALAGVDEQF

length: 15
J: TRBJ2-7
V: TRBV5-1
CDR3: ASSLGLAGARLYEQY

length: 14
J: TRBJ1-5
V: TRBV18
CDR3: ASSPPAGRLYQPQH

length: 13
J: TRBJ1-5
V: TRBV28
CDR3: ASSNFRRSNQPQH

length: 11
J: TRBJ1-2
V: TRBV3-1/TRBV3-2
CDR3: ASSQRGGYGYT

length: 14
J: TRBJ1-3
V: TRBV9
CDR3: ASSVNTGYSGNTIY

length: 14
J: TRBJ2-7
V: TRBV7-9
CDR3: ASSPRKGGGLDEQY

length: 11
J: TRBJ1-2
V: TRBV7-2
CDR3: ASSFPGGDGYT

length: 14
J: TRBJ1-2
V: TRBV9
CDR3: ASSGDRLPLGYGYT

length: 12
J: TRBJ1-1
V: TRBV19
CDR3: ASKLGHGNTEAF

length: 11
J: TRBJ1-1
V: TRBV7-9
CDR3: ASSYKPAETAF

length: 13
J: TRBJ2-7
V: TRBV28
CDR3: ASRTGLAGGYEQY

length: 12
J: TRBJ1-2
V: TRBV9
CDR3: ASSPTERSGGYT

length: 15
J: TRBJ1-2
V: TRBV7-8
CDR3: ASSLSRRGAANYGYT

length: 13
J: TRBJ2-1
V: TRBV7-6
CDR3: ASSPRLANYNEQF

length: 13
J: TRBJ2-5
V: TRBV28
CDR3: ASSVTGGLGETQY

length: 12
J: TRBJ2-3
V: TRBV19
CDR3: ASSIQASTDTQY